This entry features one T cell receptor beta chain sequence. CDR3 length equals 11 residues. The germline V and J ends were trimmed by 5 bases and 3 bases, with 4 bases remaining between them. CDR1 and CDR2 (germline): SEHNR, FQNEAQ (reference sequence). This entry belongs to a study of blood T cell repertoires in COVID-19. Study information: Some COVID-19 samples were acute and others convalescent; all came from the United States, Italy and Spain. PBMCs, B-cell-depleted T cells, or T cells provided the cDNA or gDNA that made up the material.

Per the study methods: Amplification of reference gene primers provided the estimated nucleated cell counts. Clones were read by immunoSEQ multiplex PCR, and TCRdb kept only the in-frame ones, dropping some. V and J calls and clone size follow that table, whereas D and trimming were derived from the DNA. Of 85,000 to 90,000 clones in the sample, roughly 80% are singletons; the top ten hold roughly 15%. The chain joins TRBV7-9 to TRBJ1-1; D gene ambiguous. The TCR was taken from a woman of 80 years or more with active or convalescent COVID-19. Material for sequencing was peripheral blood. The DNA for the CDR3 is TGTGCCAGCAGCCTGTACACTGAAGCTTTCTTT. This encodes CASSLYTEAFF. Variable domain in full (rest from reference TRBV7-9 and TRBJ1-1): DTGVSQNPRHKITKRGQNVTFRCDPISEHNRLYWYRQTLGQGPEFLTYFQNEAQLEKSRLLSDRFSAERPKGSFSTLEIQRTEQGDSAMYLCASSLYTEAFFGQGTRLTVV.